Below are 2 T cell receptor beta chains sequenced from a single sample in a study of blood T cell repertoires in COVID-19. TCRdb's table, derived via immunoSEQ multiplex PCR, lists solely in-frame clones and lacks some. The data show around 60,000 clones, with about three quarters seen just once and under 25% held by the top ten. Sequencing used peripheral blood. The receptors shown here come from a man in his thirties or forties with COVID-19, enrolled during active disease.

The chain recombines TRBV6-5 with TRBJ1-2; TRBD1 matches at 7 bases. J lost 7 bases, V lost 3 bases, and 8 bases had no gene match. Germline V gene data show CDR1 as MNHEY and CDR2 as SVGAGI. This CDR3 has 14 amino acids. The CDR3 is CASSYALQGGGYTF. The CDR3, as DNA: TGTGCCAGCAGTTATGCCCTGCAGGGGGGTGGCTACACCTTC.

This clone has a handful of counts. The chain recombines TRBV7-9 with TRBJ1-2; 8 positions agree with TRBD1. In germline, CDR1 is SEHNR, CDR2 FQNEAQ (reference sequence). With 1 base clipped from V and 5 bases from J, the junction kept 3 bases outside the gene matches. The CDR3 has 14 residues. The CDR3 nucleotides read TGTGCCAGCAGCTTAGGTCAGGGGGCATATGGCTACACCTTC. It translates to CASSLGQGAYGYTF.